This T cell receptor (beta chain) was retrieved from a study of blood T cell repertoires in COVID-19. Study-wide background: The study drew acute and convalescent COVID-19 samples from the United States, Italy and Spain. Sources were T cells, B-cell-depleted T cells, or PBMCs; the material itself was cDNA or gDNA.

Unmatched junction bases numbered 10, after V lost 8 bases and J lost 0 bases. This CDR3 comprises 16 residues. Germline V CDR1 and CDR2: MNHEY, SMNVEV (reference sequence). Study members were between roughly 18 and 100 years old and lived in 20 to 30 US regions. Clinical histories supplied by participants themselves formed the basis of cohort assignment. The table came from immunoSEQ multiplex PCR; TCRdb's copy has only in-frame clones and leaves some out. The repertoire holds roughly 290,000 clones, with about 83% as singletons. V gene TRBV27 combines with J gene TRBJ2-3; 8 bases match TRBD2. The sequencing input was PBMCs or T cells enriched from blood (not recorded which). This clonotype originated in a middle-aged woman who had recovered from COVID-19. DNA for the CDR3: TGTGCCAGCGGACCATGGGCTAGCGGGAGCACAGATACGCAGTATTTT. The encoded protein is CASGPWASGSTDTQYF.